This T cell receptor beta chain is drawn from a study of human CD8 memory T cell subsets. Study results and limitations: Precursor exhausted T cells appeared less diverse than stem-like memory T cells according to Chao1 estimates.

Healthy-donor buffy coats yielded the PBMC. Total CD8+ T cells were enriched by negative magnetic separation. Researchers made TCR beta libraries via UMI-labeled 5' RACE. TCRdb re-analyzed the 5' RACE reads; it lists each CDR3 protein once, without DNA. The record lists about 20,000 distinct CDR3 sequences, of which the ten most abundant hold approximately 5%. The CDR3 runs to 15 residues. Germline V CDR1 and CDR2: KGHDR, SFDVKD. A word on this clonotype: The target antigen is unknown.

What was sequenced was CD8+ T cells from PBMCs. The TCR was taken from a human donor in good health. The V call is TRBV24-1, the J call TRBJ2-3; TCRdb's D call of TRBD2 is untestable without DNA. This CDR3 reads CATSDLTSDTDTQYF.